This T cell receptor beta chain was recorded in a study of shared clonotypes between healthy human individuals. In the original analysis: ImmunoSEQ gave junction-only sequences without quality scores, so filtering differed. Profiled with immunoSEQ multiplex PCR; TCRdb holds only in-frame clones, not every one. D and trimming were read from the DNA, whereas the V and J calls and clone size are those reported in that table. The sample lists 1.5 million to 1.9 million clones; under 99% were seen once. The study, taken as a whole, reports: Rarefaction showed sorted-subset sequencing was incomplete despite large depth. As a rule, naive subsets had a larger estimated richness than memory subsets.

As regards this clone: What it binds is unknown.

Caucasian adults living in Nashville, Tennessee, provided all samples. Trimming shortened V by 4 bases and J by 7 bases, and 20 bases separated the two germline ends. This CDR3 is 16 amino acids long. CDR1 and CDR2 (germline): SGHTS, YDEGEE. Sequenced: naive CD4+ T cells sorted from blood. The sample's subset: CD45RA+ positively selected. The V and J genes are TRBV5-8 and TRBJ1-4; TRBD1 is a possible D gene (5 bases). This clonotype was obtained from a man younger than 40 in good health. CDR3 DNA: TGTGCCAGCAGCCCCCGTTATGCAGGGAGGGGTGAAAAACTGTTTTTT. Protein sequence: CASSPRYAGRGEKLFF.